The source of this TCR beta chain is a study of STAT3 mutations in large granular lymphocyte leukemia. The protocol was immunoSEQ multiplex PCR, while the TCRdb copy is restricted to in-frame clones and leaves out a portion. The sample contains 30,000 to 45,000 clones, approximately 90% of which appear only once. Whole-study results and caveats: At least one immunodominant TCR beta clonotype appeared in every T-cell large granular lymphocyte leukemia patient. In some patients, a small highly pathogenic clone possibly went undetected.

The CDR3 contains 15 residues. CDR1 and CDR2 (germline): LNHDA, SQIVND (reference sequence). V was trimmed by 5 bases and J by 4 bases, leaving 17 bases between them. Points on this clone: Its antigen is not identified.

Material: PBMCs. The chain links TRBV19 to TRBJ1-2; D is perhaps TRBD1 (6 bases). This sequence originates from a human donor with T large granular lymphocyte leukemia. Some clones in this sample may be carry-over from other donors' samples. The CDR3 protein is CASSGPEGQLYGYTF. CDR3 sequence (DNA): TGTGCCAGTAGTGGGCCGGAAGGACAGCTCTATGGCTACACCTTC.